This TCR beta chain was sequenced during a study of vaccination and CD4 T cells after COVID-19. Background on the study: Median time from second vaccine dose to sampling was approximately 69 days (14 to 241). Study-level findings and limits: Researchers looked at relatively few convalescent patients and had no early post-infection timepoints.

Germline lookup yields CDR1 SGHKS and CDR2 YYEKEE (reference sequence). The CDR3 has 13 amino acids. The ends were cut back, 0 bases at V and 4 bases at J, with 7 bases in the middle. This clonotype was seen a handful of times. Its antigen is not identified. An Oncomine TCR Beta short-read assay was used to sequence the DNA from cultured CD4+ T cells. TCRdb independently ran MiXCR on the PCR reads; one entry per CDR3 protein. The repertoire holds around 790 distinct CDR3 sequences, with 11% as singletons. As to treatment: approximately nine-day PBMC culture with coronavirus spike peptide pools or control peptides (ViraFEST assay). Those CD4+ T cells from the unexposed donor predate the COVID-19 pandemic (2011-2018). Wells that each held fewer than 2.5 million PBMCs were cultured with around 9.9 IU/ml IL-2 and approximately 10 ug/ml peptide pools.

The V and J genes are TRBV5-5 and TRBJ2-5; D not certain. Material for sequencing was CD4+ T cells from blood, cultured in vitro. This TCR came from a human donor in good health. The CDR3, as DNA: TGTGCCAGCAGCTTGGCGTCGCCAGAGACCCAGTACTTC. This sequence encodes CASSLASPETQYF.